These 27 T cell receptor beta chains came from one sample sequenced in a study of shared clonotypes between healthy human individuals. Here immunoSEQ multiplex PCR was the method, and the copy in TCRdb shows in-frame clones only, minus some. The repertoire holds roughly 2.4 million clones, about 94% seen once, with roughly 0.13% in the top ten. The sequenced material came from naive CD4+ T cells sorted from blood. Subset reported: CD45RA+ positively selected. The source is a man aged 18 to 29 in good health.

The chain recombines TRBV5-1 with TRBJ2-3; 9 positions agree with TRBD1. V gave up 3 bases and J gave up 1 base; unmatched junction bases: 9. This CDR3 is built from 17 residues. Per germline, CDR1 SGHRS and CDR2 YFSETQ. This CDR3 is CASSWGQGSGGTDTQYF. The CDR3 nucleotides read TGCGCCAGCAGCTGGGGACAGGGCAGTGGGGGCACAGATACGCAGTATTTT.

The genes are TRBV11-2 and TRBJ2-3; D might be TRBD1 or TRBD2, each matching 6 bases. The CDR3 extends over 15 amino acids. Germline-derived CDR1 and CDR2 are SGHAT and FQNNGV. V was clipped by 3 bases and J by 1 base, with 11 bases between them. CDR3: CASSFRGGRTDTQYF. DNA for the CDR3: TGTGCCAGCAGCTTCAGGGGAGGCCGCACAGATACGCAGTATTTT.

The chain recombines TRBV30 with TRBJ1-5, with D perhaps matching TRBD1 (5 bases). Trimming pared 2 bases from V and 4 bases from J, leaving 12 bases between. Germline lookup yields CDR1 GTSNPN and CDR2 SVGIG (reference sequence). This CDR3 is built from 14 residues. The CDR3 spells CAWSRGPGNQPQHF. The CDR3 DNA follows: TGTGCCTGGAGTAGGGGACCGGGGAATCAGCCCCAGCATTTT.

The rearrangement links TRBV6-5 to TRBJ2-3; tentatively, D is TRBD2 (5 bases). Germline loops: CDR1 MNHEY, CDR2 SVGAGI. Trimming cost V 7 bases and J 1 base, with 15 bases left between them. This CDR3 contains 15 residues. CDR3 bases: TGTGCCAGCACCCAAGGACGAGCGGGCACAGATACGCAGTATTTT. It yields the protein CASTQGRAGTDTQYF.

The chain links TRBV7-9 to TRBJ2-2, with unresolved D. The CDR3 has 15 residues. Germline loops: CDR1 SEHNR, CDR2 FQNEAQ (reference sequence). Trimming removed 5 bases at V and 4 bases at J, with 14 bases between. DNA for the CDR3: TGTGCCAGCAGCCTTACAACGAGCAGCACCGGGGAGCTGTTTTTT. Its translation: CASSLTTSSTGELFF.

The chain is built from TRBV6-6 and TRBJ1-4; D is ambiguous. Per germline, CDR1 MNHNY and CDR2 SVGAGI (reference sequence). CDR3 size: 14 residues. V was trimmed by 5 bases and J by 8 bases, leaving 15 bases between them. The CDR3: CASSQGSVREKLFF. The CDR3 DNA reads TGTGCCAGCAGTCAAGGGAGCGTGAGGGAAAAACTGTTTTTT.

CDR3 region: CASIREGTGSYEQYF. The DNA for the CDR3 is TGTGCCAGCATCCGGGAGGGGACAGGATCCTACGAGCAGTACTTC. The chain couples TRBV6-1 to TRBJ2-7; either TRBD1 or TRBD2 may fit D (8 bases each). Trimming cost V 7 bases and J 1 base, with 17 bases left between them. The V gene's germline CDR1 is MNHNS and CDR2 SASEGT. This CDR3 has 15 residues.

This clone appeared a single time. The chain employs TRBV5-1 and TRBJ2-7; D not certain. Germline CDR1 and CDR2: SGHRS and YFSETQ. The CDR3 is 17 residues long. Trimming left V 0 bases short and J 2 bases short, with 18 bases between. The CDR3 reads CASSLAGAAVGTYEQYF. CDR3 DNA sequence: TGCGCCAGCAGCTTGGCGGGCGCGGCAGTAGGGACCTACGAGCAGTACTTC. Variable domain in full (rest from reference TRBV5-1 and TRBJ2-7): KAGVTQTPRYLIKTRGQQVTLSCSPISGHRSVSWYQQTPGQGLQFLFEYFSETQRNKGNFPGRFSGRQFSNSRSEMNVSTLELGDSALYLCASSLAGAAVGTYEQYFGPGTRLTVT.

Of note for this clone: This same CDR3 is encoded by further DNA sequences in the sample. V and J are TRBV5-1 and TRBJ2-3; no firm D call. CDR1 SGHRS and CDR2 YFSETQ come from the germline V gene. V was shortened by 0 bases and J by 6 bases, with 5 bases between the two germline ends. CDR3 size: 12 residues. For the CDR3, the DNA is TGCGCCAGCAGCTTGGACTTCGATACGCAGTATTTT. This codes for CASSLDFDTQYF.

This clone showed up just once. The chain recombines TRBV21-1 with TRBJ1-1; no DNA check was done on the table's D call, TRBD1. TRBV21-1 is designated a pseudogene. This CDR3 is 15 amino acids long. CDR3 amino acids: CASSKRSDRGVEAFF. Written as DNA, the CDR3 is TGTGCCAGCAGTAAAAGATCGGACAGGGGGGTTGAAGCTTTCTTT.

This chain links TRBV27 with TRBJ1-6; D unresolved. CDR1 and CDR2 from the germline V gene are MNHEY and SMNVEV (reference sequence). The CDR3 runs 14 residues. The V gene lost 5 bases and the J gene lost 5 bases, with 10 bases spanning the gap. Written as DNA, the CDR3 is TGTGCCAGCAGTCCCGGACGGAATAATTCACCCCTCCACTTT. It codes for CASSPGRNNSPLHF.

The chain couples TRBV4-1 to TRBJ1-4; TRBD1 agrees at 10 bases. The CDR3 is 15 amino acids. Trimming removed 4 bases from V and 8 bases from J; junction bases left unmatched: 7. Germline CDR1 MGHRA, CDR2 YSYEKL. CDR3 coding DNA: TGCGCCAGCAGCCTACGAGGGACAGGGGACGAAAAACTGTTTTTT. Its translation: CASSLRGTGDEKLFF.

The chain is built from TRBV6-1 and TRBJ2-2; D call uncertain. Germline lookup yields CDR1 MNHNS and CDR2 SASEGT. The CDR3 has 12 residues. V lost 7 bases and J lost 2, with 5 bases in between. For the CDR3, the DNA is TGTGCCAGCAACCAAAACACCGGGGAGCTGTTTTTT. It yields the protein CASNQNTGELFF.

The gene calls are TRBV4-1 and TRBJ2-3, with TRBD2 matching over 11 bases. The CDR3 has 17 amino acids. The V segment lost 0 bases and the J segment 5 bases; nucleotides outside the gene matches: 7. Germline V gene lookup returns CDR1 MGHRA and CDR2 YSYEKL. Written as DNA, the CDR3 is TGCGCCAGCAGCCAAGACGGGACTAGCGGCCCATTAGATACGCAGTATTTT. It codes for CASSQDGTSGPLDTQYF.

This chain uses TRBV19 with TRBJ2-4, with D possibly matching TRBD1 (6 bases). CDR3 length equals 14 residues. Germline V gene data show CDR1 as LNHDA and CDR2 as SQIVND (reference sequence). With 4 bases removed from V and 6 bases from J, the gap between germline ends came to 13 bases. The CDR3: CASSRGQEGNIQYF. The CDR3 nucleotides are TGTGCCAGTAGTAGGGGGCAGGAAGGAAACATTCAGTACTTC.

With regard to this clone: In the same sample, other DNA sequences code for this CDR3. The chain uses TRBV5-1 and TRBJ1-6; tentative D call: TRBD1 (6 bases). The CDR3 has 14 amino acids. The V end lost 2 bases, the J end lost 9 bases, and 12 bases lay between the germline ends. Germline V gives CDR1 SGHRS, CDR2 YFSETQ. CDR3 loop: CASSLRDTGSPLHF. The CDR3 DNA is TGCGCCAGCAGCTTACGGGACACCGGTTCACCCCTCCACTTT.

The CDR3 region is CASSTRTGSHGELFF. For the CDR3, the DNA is TGTGCCAGCAGCACGCGGACAGGGTCTCACGGGGAGCTGTTTTTT. The rearrangement uses TRBV7-2 and TRBJ2-2, with TRBD1 identical over 8 bases. The CDR3 contains 15 residues. Germline loops: CDR1 SGHTA, CDR2 FQGNSA. J lost 7 bases, V lost 5 bases, and 9 bases had no gene match. Full variable domain (missing parts from reference TRBV7-2 and TRBJ2-2): GAGVSQSPSNKVTEKGKDVELRCDPISGHTALYWYRQSLGQGLEFLIYFQGNSAPDKSGLPSDRFSAERTGGSVSTLTIQRTQQEDSAVYLCASSTRTGSHGELFFGEGSRLTVL.

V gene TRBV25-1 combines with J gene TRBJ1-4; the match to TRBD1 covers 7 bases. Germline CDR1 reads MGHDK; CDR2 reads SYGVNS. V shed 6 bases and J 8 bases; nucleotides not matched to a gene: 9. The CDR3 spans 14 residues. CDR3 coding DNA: TGTGCCAGCAGAAGCGACAGGGTAGGGGAAAAACTGTTTTTT. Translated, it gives CASRSDRVGEKLFF.

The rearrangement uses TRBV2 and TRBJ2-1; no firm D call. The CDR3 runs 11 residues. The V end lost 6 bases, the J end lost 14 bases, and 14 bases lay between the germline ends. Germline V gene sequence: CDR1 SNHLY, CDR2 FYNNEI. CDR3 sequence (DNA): TGTGCCAGCAGCTCCTCCCTGAACGAGTTCTTC. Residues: CASSSSLNEFF. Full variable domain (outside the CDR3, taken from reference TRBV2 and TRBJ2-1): EPEVTQTPSHQVTQMGQEVILRCVPISNHLYFYWYRQILGQKVEFLVSFYNNEISEKSEIFDDQFSVERPDGSNFTLKIRSTKLEDSAMYFCASSSSLNEFFGPGTRLTVL.

CDR3: CASSQLIGGTSTDTQYF. The CDR3 DNA reads TGTGCCAGCAGTCAACTAATCGGGGGTACTAGCACAGATACGCAGTATTTT. This sequence joins TRBV5-4 and TRBJ2-3; maybe TRBD2 (6 bases). CDR1 is SGHNT, CDR2 YYREEE, per germline (reference sequence). V lost 5 bases, J lost 0 bases, and 19 bases lay in between. The CDR3 runs to 17 residues.

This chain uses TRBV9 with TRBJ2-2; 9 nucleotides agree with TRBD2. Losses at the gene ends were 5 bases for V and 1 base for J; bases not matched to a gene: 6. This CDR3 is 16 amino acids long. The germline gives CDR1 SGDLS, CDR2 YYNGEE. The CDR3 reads CASSVTSGLNTGELFF. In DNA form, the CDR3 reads TGTGCCAGCAGTGTGACTAGCGGATTGAACACCGGGGAGCTGTTTTTT.

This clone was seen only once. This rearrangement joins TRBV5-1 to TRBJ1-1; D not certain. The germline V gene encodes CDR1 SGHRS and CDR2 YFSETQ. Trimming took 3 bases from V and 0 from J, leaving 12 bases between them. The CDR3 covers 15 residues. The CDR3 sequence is CASSSSPSVNTEAFF. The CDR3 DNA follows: TGCGCCAGCAGCTCAAGTCCATCCGTGAACACTGAAGCTTTCTTT.

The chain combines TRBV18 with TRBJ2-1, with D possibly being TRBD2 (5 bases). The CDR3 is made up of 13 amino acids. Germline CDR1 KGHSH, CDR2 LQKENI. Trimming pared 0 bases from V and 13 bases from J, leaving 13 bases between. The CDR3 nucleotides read TGTGCCAGCTCACCACCGATTAGCGTCAAACAGTTCTTC. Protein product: CASSPPISVKQFF.

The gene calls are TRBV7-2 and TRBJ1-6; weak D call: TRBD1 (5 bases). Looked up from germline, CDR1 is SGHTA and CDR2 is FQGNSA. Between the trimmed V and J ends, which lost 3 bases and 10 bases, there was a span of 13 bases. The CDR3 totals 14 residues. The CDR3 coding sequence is TGTGCCAGCAGCTTGGGTTCTGGGGCCTCACCCCTCCACTTT. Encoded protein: CASSLGSGASPLHF.

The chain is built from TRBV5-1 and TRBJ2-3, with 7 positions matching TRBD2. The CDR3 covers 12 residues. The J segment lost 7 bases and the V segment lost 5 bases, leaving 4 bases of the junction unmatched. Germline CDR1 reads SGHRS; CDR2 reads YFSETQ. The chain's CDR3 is CASRAGGYTQYF. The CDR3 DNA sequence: TGCGCCAGCAGGGCCGGGGGGTATACGCAGTATTTT.

In nucleotides, the CDR3 is TGTGCCAGCAGCCCGGGACGGGGCTATGGCTACACCTTC. Translating gives CASSPGRGYGYTF. V usage is TRBV5-5 and J usage is TRBJ1-2, with D perhaps TRBD1 (5 bases). The CDR3 loop spans 13 amino acids. With 4 bases removed from V and 4 bases from J, the gap between germline ends came to 11 bases. Germline V gene data show CDR1 as SGHKS and CDR2 as YYEKEE (reference sequence).

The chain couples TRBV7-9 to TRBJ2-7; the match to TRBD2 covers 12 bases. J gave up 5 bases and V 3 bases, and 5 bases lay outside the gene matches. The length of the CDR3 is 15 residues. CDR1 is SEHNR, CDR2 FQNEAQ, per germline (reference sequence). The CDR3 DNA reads TGTGCCAGCAGCTTGACTAGCGGGAGTCTAAACGAGCAGTACTTC. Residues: CASSLTSGSLNEQYF.